This T cell receptor (beta chain) was obtained from a study of cytomegalovirus exposure and HLA in healthy donors. Study-level results: The authors later linked a missense DCLRE1C variant to TCR beta V- and J-gene trimming. The authors later found most CMV-associated TCR beta chains appeared HLA-restricted.

This clone has more than one count but fewer than ten. The antigen is not known. Germline V gene lookup returns CDR1 ENHRY and CDR2 SYGVKD. The CDR3 totals 13 residues. With V trimmed by 0 bases and J by 14 bases, 6 bases remained unmatched. 60 Vbeta and 13 Jbeta primers were used in PCR. Sequencing was performed with immunoSEQ multiplex PCR; in TCRdb, only in-frame clones are kept and a portion is missing. Of about 190,000 clones listed, 70% to 75% are singletons. This clonotype was sampled from a man aged 25-45 years in good health and CMV-seropositive. The rearrangement uses TRBV10-3 and TRBJ1-4, with 7 bases identical to TRBD1. The source material was PBMCs. The CDR3 is CAISESGGSGLFF. The CDR3 nucleotides are TGTGCCATCAGTGAGTCAGGGGGCAGCGGTCTGTTTTTT.